The clone carrying this TCR beta chain was detected only a few times. What it recognizes is unknown. This specimen belongs to a study of response to subunit inactivated influenza vaccine. Regarding the study as a whole: The study's authors posited that every seasonal influenza vaccination enlists few new T cells.

The CDR3 runs to 13 residues. Trimming shortened V by 3 bases and J by 11 bases, and 16 bases separated the two germline ends. TCRdb ran MiXCR on the RT-PCR reads and lists one entry per CDR3 protein. The sample records over 650,000 distinct CDR3 sequences, less than 20% being singletons. This TCR was sampled from a man over 45 who received an inactivated influenza vaccine. Sequencing used PBMCs from blood, obtained 4 to 6 days after vaccination. The chain recombines TRBV12-3 or TRBV12-4 with TRBJ1-2; D remains unclear. The CDR3 DNA reads TGTGCCAGCAGTTTCCGGGGAATTTGGATGTACACCTTC. This sequence encodes CASSFRGIWMYTF.